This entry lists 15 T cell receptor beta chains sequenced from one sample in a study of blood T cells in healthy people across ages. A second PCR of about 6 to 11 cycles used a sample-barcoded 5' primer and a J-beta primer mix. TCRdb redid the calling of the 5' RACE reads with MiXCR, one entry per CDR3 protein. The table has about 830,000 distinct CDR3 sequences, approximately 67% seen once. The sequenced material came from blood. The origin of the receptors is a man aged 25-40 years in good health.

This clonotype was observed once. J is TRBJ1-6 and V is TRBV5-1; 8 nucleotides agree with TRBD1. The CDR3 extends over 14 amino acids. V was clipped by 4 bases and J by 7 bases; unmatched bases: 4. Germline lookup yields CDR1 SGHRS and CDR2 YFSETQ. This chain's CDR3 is CASSERQGNSPLHF. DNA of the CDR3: TGCGCCAGCAGCGAGAGACAGGGGAATTCACCCCTCCACTTT.

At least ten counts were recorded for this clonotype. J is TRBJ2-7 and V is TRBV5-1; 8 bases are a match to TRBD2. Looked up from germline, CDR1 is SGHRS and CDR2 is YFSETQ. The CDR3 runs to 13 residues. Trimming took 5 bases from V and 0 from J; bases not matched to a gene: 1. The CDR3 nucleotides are TGCGCCAGCAGTGCGGGGGGCTCCTACGAGCAGTACTTC. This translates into CASSAGGSYEQYF.

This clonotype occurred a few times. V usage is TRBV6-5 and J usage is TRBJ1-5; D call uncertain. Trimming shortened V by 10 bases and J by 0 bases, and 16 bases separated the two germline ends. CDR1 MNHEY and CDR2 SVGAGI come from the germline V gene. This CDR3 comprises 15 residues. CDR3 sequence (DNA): TGTGCCACCGCCTCGGCTCAATTTAGCAATCAGCCCCAGCATTTT. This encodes CATASAQFSNQPQHF.

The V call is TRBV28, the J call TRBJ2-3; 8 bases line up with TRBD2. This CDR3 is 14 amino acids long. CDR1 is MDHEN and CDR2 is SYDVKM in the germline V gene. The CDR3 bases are TGTGCTGAGGCGGGAGGTTCTGGCACAGATACGCAGTATTTT. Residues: CAEAGGSGTDTQYF.

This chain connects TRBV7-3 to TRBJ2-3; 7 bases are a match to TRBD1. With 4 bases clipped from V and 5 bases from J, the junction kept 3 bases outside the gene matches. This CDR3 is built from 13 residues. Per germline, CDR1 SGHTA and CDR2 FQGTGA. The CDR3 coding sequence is TGTGCCAGCAGCTCGCGGACAGGAGATACGCAGTATTTT. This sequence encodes CASSSRTGDTQYF.

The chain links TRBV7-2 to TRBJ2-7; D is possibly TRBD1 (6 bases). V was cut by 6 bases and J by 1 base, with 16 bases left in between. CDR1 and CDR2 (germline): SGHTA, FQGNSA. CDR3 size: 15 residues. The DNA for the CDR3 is TGTGCCAGCAGACAAACAGGGTCACCGTCCTACGAGCAGTACTTC. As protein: CASRQTGSPSYEQYF.

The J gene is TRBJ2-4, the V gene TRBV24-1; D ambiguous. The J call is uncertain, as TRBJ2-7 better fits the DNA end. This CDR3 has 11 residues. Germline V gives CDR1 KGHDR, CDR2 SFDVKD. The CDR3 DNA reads TGTGCCACCAGTGACGCTTACGAGCAGTACTTC. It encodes CATSDAYEQYF.

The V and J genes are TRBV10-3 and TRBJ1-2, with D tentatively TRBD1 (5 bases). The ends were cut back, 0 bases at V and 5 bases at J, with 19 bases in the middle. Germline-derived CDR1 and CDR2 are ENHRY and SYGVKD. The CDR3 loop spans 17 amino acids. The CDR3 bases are TGTGCCATCAGTGAGTCACCAGGGCTGGAGTCTGTGTATGGCTACACCTTC. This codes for CAISESPGLESVYGYTF.

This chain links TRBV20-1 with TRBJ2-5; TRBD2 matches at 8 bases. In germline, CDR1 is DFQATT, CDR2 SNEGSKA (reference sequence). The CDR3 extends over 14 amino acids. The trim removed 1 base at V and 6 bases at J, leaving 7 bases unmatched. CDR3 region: CSARVTGGLKTQYF. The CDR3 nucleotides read TGCAGTGCTAGAGTAACGGGGGGGCTGAAGACCCAGTACTTC.

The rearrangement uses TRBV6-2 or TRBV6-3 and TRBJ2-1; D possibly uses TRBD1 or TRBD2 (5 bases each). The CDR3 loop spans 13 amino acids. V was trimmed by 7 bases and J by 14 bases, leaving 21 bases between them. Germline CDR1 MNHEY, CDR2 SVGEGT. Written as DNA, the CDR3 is TGTGCCAGCATAACCGGGACCGCCGCGGTAAAGTTCTTC. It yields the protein CASITGTAAVKFF.

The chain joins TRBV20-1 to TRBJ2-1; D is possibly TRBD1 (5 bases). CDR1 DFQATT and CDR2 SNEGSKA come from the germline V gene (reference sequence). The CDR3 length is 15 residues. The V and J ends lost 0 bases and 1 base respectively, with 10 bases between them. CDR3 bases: TGCAGTGCTAGAGATCCCAGGGCATCCTACAATGAGCAGTTCTTC. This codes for CSARDPRASYNEQFF.

The CDR3 nucleotides read TGTGCCAGCAGTCGTCGGTTAGCGGGGGGTGGAGAGACCCAGTACTTC. Its translation: CASSRRLAGGGETQYF. The chain couples TRBV3-1 to TRBJ2-7; 10 bases are shared with TRBD2. Gene TRBJ2-5 matches the end of the DNA better, so the J call may be wrong. Germline CDR1 LGHDT, CDR2 YNNKEL (reference sequence). The CDR3 spans 16 residues.

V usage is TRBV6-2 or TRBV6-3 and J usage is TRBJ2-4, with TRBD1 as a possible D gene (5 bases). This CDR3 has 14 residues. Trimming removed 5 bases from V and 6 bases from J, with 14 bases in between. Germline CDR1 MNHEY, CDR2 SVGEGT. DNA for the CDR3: TGTGCCAGCAGTCACACCCAAACAGGAAACATTCAGTACTTC. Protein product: CASSHTQTGNIQYF.

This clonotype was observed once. CDR3 DNA: TGTGCCAGCTCCCTAACAGGGGGCGGGAACGAGCAGTACTTC. It translates to CASSLTGGGNEQYF. V usage is TRBV18 and J usage is TRBJ2-7; 9 bases line up with TRBD1. This CDR3 region has 14 residues. The V gene's germline CDR1 is KGHSH and CDR2 LQKENI. The trim removed 6 bases at V and 5 bases at J, leaving 8 bases unmatched.

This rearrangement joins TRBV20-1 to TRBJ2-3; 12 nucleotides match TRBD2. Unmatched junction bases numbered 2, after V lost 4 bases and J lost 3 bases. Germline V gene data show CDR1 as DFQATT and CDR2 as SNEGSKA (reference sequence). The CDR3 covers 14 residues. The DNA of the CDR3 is TGCAGTGCTATTACTAGCGGGGGGACAGATACGCAGTATTTT. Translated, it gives CSAITSGGTDTQYF.